This T cell receptor beta chain was identified during a study of response to subunit inactivated influenza vaccine. TCRdb independently ran MiXCR on the RT-PCR reads; one entry per CDR3 protein. The sample consists of 500,000 to 750,000 distinct CDR3 sequences, 12% to 15% of them appearing once. This CDR3 has 16 residues. The V end lost 4 bases, the J end lost 2 bases, and 16 bases lay between the germline ends. As to this clonotype: Its antigen is undetermined.

General study findings and limits: Few additional T cells are recruited per seasonal influenza vaccination, authors suggested.

V is TRBV12-3 or TRBV12-4 and J is TRBJ2-3; D might be TRBD1 (6 bases). The sequence came from a man aged 45-65 years who received an inactivated influenza vaccine. Sample: PBMCs from blood, taken roughly 13 days after vaccination. The DNA of the CDR3 is TGTGCCAGCAGTTCATACGGACAGACCATCACAGATACGCAGTATTTT. The encoded protein is CASSSYGQTITDTQYF.